This section outlines one T cell receptor (beta chain) sequence together with its context. The sequenced fragment ends 3 residues before the CDR3 boundary, so the rest is inferred from the germline J gene. This CDR3 comprises 16 residues. The junction had 8 bases not matched to a gene; V was cut back by 2 bases and J by 5 bases. Germline assignment: CDR1 SGDLS and CDR2 YYNGEE. These data belong to a study of T cells in women clearing cervical HPV infection. Average input was approximately 1,100 ng genomic DNA for immunoSEQ TCR beta CDR3 amplification. Clones were read by immunoSEQ multiplex PCR, and TCRdb kept only the in-frame ones, dropping some. The sample holds 15,000 to 20,000 clones.

The TCR originated in a woman aged 18-70 years with a cervical HPV16 infection that either progressed to CIN3+ or cleared (not recorded which). The chain uses TRBV9 and TRBJ2-5, with 11 positions matching TRBD2. Sequencing was done on a sample of blood buffy coat. The part of the CDR3 DNA that was read is TGTGCCAGCAGCGTGTTAGCGGGGGGGCCGTTGGAGACC. Translating gives CASSVLAGGPLET. The entire CDR3 sequence reads CASSVLAGGPLETQYF. The full variable domain, its missing parts supplied by reference TRBV9 and TRBJ2-5, is DSGVTQTPKHLITATGQRVTLRCSPRSGDLSVYWYQQSLDQGLQFLIQYYNGEERAKGNILERFSAQQFPDLHSELNLSSLELGDSALYFCASSVLAGGPLETQYFGPGTRLLVL.